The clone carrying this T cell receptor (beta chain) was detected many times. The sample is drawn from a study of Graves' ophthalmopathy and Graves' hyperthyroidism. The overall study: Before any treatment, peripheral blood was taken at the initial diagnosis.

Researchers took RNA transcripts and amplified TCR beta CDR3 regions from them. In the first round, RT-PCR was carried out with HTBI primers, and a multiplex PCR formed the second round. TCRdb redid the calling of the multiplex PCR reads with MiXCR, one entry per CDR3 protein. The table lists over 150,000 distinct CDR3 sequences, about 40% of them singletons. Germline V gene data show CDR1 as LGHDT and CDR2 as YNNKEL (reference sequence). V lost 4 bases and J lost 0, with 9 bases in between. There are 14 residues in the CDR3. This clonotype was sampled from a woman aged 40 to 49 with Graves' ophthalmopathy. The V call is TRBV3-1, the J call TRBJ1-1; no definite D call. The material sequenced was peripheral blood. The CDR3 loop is CASSPRGMNTEAFF. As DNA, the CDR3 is TGTGCCAGCAGCCCTCGAGGGATGAACACTGAAGCTTTCTTT.